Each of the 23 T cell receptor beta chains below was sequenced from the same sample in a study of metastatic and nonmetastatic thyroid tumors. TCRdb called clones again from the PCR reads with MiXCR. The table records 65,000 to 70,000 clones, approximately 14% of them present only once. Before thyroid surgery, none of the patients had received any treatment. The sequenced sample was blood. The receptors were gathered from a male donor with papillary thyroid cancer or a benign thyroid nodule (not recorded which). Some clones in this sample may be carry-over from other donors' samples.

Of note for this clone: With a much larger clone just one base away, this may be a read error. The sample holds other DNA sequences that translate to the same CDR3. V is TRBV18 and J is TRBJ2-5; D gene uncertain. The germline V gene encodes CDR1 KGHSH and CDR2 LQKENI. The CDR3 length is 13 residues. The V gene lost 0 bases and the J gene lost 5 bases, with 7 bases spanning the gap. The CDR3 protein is CASSPPSLETQYF. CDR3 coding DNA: TGTGCCAGCTCACCACCGAGTCTGGAGACCCAGTACTTC.

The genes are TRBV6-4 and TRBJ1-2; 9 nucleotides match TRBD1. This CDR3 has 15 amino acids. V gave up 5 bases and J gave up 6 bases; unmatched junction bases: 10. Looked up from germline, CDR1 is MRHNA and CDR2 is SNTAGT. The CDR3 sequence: CASSYNGGQGDGYTF. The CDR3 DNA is TGTGCCAGCAGTTACAACGGGGGACAGGGAGATGGCTACACCTTC.

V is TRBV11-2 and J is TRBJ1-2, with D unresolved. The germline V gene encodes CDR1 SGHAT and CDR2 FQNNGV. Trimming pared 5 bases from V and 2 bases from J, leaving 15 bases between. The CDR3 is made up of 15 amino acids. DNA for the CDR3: TGTGCCAGCAGCCCTACGAAGCGGACGAACTATGGCTACACCTTC. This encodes CASSPTKRTNYGYTF. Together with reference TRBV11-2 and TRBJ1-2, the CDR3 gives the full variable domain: EAGVAQSPRYKIIEKRQSVAFWCNPISGHATLYWYQQILGQGPKLLIQFQNNGVVDDSQLPKDRFSAERLKGVDSTLKIQPAKLEDSAVYLCASSPTKRTNYGYTFGSGTRLTVV.

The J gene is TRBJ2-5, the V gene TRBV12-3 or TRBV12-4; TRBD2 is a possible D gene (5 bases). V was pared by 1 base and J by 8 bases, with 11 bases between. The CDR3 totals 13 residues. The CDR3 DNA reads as TGTGCCAGCAGTTTAGGAGGTCGGGATACCCAGTACTTC. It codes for CASSLGGRDTQYF.

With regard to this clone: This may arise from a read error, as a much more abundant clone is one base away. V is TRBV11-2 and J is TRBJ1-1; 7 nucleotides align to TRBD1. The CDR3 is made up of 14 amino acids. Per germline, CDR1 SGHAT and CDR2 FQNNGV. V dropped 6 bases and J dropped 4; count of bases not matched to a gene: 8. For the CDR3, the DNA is TGTGCCAGCAGAACAGGGGCCATGAGCACTGAAGCTTTCTTT. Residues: CASRTGAMSTEAFF.

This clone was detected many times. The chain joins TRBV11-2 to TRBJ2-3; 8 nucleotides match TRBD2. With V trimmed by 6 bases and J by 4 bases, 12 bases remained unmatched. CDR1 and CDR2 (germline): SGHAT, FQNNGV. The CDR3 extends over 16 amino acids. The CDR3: CASSQFAGGRADTQYF. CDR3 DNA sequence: TGTGCCAGCAGTCAATTTGCGGGAGGTCGGGCAGATACGCAGTATTTT.

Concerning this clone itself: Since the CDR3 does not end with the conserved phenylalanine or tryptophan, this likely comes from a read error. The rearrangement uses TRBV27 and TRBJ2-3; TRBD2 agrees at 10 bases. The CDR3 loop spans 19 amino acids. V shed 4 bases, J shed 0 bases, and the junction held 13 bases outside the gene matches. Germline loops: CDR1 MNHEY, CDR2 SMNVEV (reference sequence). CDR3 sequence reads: CASSSSSGRWGTSTDTQYL. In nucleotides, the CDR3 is TGTGCCAGCAGTTCGTCTAGCGGGAGATGGGGGACTAGCACAGATACGCAGTATCTT.

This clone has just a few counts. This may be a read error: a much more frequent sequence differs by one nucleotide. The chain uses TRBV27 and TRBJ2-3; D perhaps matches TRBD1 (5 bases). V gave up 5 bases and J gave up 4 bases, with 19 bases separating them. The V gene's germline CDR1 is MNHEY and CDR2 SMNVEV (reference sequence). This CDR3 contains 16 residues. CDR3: CASSPSDSPHADTQYF. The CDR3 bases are TGTGCCAGCAGTCCCAGTGACAGCCCCCACGCAGATACGCAGTATTTT.

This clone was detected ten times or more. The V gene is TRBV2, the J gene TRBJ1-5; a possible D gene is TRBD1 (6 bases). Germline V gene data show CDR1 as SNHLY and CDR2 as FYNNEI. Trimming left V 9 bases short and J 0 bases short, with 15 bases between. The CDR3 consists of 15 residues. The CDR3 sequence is CASSPGQYSNQPQHF. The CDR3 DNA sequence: TGTGCCAGTTCCCCCGGACAGTATAGCAATCAGCCCCAGCATTTT.

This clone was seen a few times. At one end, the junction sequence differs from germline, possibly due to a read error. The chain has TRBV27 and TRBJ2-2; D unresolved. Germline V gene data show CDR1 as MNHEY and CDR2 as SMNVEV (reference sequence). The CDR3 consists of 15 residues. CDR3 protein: CASSLYVTYTWDLFF. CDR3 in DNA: TGTGCCAGCAGTTTATATGTCACTTACACCTGGGATCTGTTTTTT.

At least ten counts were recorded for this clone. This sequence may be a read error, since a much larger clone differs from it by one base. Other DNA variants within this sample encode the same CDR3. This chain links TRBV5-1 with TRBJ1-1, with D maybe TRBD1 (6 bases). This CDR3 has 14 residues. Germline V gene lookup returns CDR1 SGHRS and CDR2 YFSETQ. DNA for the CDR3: TGCGCCAGCAGCTTACTGGGGGCGAACACTGAAGCTATCTTT. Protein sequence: CASSLLGANTEAIF.

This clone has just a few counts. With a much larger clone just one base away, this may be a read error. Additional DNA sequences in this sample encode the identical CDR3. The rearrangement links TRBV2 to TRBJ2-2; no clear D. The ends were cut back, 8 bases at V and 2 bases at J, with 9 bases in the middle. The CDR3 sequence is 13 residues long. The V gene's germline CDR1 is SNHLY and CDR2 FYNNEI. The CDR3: CASHYGNTGELFF. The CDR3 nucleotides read TGTGCCAGCCACTATGGTAACACCGGGGAGCTGTTTTTT.

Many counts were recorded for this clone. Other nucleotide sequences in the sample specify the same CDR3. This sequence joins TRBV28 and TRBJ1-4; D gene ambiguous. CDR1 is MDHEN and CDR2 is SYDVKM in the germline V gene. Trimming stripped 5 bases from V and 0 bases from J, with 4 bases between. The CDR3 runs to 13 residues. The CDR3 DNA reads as TGTGCCAGCAGTGTCGCAACTAATGAAAAACTGTTTTTT. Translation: CASSVATNEKLFF. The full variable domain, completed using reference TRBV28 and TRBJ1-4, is DVKVTQSSRYLVKRTGEKVFLECVQDMDHENMFWYRQDPGLGLRLIYFSYDVKMKEKGDIPEGYSVSREKKERFSLILESASTNQTSMYLCASSVATNEKLFFGSGTQLSVL.

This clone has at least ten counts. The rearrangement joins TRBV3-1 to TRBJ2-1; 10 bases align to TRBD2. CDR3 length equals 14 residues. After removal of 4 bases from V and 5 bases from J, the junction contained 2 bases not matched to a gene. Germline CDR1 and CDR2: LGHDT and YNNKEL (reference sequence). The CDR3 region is CASSRTSGHNEQFF. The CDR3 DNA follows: TGTGCCAGCAGCCGGACTAGCGGTCACAATGAGCAGTTCTTC.

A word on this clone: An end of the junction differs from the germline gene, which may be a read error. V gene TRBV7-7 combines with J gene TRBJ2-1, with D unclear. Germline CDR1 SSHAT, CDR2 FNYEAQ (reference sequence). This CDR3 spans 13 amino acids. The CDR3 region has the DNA TGTGCTAGCAGCTTAGGAGAAAACAATGAGCAGTTCTTC. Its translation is CASSLGENNEQFF.

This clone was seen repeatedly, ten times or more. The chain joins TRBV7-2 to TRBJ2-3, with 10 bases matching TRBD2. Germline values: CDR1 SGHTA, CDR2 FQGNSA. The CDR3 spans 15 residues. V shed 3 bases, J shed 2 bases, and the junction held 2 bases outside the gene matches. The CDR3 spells CASSFSGRSTDTQYF. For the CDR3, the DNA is TGTGCCAGCAGCTTTAGCGGGAGGTCCACAGATACGCAGTATTTT. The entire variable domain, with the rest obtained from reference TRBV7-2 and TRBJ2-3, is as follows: GAGVSQSPSNKVTEKGKDVELRCDPISGHTALYWYRQSLGQGLEFLIYFQGNSAPDKSGLPSDRFSAERTGGSVSTLTIQRTQQEDSAVYLCASSFSGRSTDTQYFGPGTRLTVL.

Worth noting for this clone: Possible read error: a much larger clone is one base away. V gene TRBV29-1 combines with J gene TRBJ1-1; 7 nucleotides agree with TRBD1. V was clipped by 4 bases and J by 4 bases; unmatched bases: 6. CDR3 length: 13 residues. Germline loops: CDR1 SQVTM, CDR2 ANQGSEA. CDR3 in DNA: TGCAGCGTTGTGGAGGGGGCGGTCACTGAAGCTTTCTTT. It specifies CSVVEGAVTEAFF.

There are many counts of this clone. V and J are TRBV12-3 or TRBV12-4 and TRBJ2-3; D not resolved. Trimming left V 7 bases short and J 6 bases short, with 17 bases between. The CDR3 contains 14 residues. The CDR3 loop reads CASTPTLVSDTQYF. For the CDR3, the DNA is TGTGCCAGCACCCCTACTCTAGTTTCGGATACGCAGTATTTT.

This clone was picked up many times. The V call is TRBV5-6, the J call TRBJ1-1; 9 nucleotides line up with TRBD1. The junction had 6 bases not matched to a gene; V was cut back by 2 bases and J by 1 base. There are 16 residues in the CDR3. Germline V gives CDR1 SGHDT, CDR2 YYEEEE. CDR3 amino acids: CASSLQGAQGNTEAFF. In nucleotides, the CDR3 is TGTGCCAGCAGCTTACAGGGGGCGCAAGGGAACACTGAAGCTTTCTTT.

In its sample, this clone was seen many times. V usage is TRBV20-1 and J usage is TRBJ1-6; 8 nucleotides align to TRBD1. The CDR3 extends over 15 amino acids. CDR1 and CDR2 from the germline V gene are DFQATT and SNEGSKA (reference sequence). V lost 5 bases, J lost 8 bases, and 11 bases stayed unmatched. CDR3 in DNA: TGCAGTGCTCCTTTTTTGGGACAGGAGGATTCACCCCTCCACTTT. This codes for CSAPFLGQEDSPLHF.

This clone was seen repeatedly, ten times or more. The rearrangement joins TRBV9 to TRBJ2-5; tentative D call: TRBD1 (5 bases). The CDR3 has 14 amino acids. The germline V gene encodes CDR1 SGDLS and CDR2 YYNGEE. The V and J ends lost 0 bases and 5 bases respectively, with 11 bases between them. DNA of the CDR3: TGTGCCAGCAGCGTAGGGCTAGGGGATGAGACCCAGTACTTC. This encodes CASSVGLGDETQYF.

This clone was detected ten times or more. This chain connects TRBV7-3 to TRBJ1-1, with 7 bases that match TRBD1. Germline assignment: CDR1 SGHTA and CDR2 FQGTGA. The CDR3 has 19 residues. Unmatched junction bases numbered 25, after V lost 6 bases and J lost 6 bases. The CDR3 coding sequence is TGTGCCAGCAGTCCTCTCCGGGACAGCCCGAATCATATAGGACCTGAAGCTTTCTTT. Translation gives CASSPLRDSPNHIGPEAFF.

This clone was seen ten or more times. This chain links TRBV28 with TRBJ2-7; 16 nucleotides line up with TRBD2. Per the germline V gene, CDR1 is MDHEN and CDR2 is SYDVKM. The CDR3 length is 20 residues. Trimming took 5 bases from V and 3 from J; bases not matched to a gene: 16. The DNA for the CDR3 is TGTGCCAGCAGTCTCAGACCAGGGACTAGCGGGAGGGTCCAGCTCTACGAGCAGTACTTC. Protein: CASSLRPGTSGRVQLYEQYF.